This TCR beta chain was recorded in a study of shared clonotypes between healthy human individuals. This clone was detected many times. The identical CDR3 is also encoded by other nucleotide sequences in the sample. TCRdb's copy holds only in-frame clones and misses some; the assay was immunoSEQ multiplex PCR. This table holds under 750,000 clones, over 60% found once. The CDR3 loop spans 16 amino acids. Germline V CDR1 and CDR2: SNHLY, FYNNEI. After removal of 4 bases from V and 0 bases from J, the junction contained 6 bases not matched to a gene. This TCR was sampled from a woman aged 30 to 39 in good health. The material sequenced was memory CD4+ T cells sorted from blood. The subset is: CD45RA-negative fraction. This chain connects TRBV2 to TRBJ2-7, with TRBD2 matching over 10 bases. Here the CDR3 DNA reads TGTGCCAGCAGTGGCTCCGGGACTAGCGTCTCCTACGAGCAGTACTTC. Amino acids: CASSGSGTSVSYEQYF.